A single T cell receptor (beta chain) is shown here with its context. Other DNA sequences in this specimen translate into the identical CDR3. Living in 24 US areas, the participants were between roughly 18 and 89 years of age. What the recovered Cohort 3 donors had was two negative PCRs, clearance, or symptom resolution. CDR1 is SGHTA and CDR2 is FQGNSA in the germline V gene. V was pared by 2 bases and J by 9 bases, with 3 bases of the junction left unmatched. The CDR3 runs 15 residues. As processed by the authors: Reference gene primer amplification gave nucleated cell count estimates. The assay was immunoSEQ multiplex PCR, and TCRdb's table has in-frame clones only and misses some. V and J calls and clone size are given by that table; D and trimming were obtained from the DNA. The sample shows about 240,000 clones, 75% to 90% of them seen only once. This record comes from a study of blood T cell repertoires in COVID-19.

The V and J genes are TRBV7-2 and TRBJ2-5; 16 bases align to TRBD2. The sample was PBMCs or T cells enriched from blood (not recorded which). This receptor was identified in a woman aged 25 to 39 who had recovered from COVID-19. The CDR3 loop is CASSLRGLAGGAQYF. The DNA for the CDR3 is TGTGCCAGCAGCTTAAGGGGACTAGCGGGAGGGGCCCAGTACTTC.